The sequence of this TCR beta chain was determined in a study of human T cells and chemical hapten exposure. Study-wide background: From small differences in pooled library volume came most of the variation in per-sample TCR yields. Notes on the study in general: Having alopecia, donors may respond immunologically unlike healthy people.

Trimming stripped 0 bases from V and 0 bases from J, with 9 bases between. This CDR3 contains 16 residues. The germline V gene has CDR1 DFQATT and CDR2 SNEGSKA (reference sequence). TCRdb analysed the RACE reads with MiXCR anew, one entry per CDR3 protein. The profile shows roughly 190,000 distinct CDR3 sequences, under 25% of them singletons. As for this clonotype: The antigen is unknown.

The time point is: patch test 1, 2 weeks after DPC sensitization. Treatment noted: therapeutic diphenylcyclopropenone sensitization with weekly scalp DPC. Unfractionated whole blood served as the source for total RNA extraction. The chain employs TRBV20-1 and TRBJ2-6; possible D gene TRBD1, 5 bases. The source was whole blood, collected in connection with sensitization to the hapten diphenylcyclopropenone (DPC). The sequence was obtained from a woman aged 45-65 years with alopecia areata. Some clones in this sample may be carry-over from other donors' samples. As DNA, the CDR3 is TGCAGTGCTAGAGATCAGGGTCTCTCTGGGGCCAACGTCCTGACTTTC. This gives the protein CSARDQGLSGANVLTF.